These 19 T cell receptor beta chains came from one sample sequenced in a study of blood T cell repertoires in COVID-19. TCRdb keeps only in-frame clones here, not all; method: immunoSEQ multiplex PCR. The profile shows a few hundred thousand clones, 88% of them singletons. What was sequenced was PBMCs or T cells enriched from blood (not recorded which). These receptors came from a woman aged 18-29 years who had recovered from COVID-19.

J is TRBJ1-6 and V is TRBV7-6, with D perhaps TRBD1 (6 bases). The CDR3 runs to 18 residues. Trimming took 5 bases from V and 7 from J, leaving 24 bases between them. The germline V gene encodes CDR1 SGHVS and CDR2 FNYEAQ. The CDR3 loop is CASSPRGTGREGNSPLHF. DNA for the CDR3: TGTGCCAGCAGCCCCAGGGGTACGGGCAGGGAGGGAAATTCACCCCTCCACTTT. Supplemented by reference TRBV7-6 and TRBJ1-6, the full variable domain reads GAGVSQSPRYKVTKRGQDVALRCDPISGHVSLYWYRQALGQGPEFLTYFNYEAQQDKSGLPNDRFSAERPEGSISTLTIQRTEQRDSAMYRCASSPRGTGREGNSPLHFGNGTRLTVT.

The chain employs TRBV6-5 and TRBJ1-1; TRBD1 matches at 7 bases. V lost 6 bases to trimming and J lost 11 bases; unmatched junction nucleotides: 12. Germline V CDR1 and CDR2: MNHEY, SVGAGI. This CDR3 contains 13 residues. The CDR3 region has the DNA TGTGCCAGCAGACTAGGGACAGACCCCTTGGCTTTCTTT. Protein sequence: CASRLGTDPLAFF.

V usage is TRBV19 and J usage is TRBJ1-1, with 9 bases aligning to TRBD1. Germline values: CDR1 LNHDA, CDR2 SQIVND (reference sequence). Trimming took 4 bases from V and 5 from J; bases not matched to a gene: 14. This CDR3 spans 17 amino acids. CDR3 sequence reads: CASSNLNGQGRWTEAFF. CDR3 DNA: TGTGCCAGTAGTAACCTAAACGGACAGGGGCGATGGACTGAAGCTTTCTTT.

V usage is TRBV27 and J usage is TRBJ2-5; 9 bases map to TRBD1. Trimming at V came to 6 bases and at J to 5 bases, leaving 7 bases not matched to a gene. There are 14 residues in the CDR3. Germline values: CDR1 MNHEY, CDR2 SMNVEV (reference sequence). CDR3 region: CASRRQGGRETQYF. Here the CDR3 DNA reads TGTGCCAGCAGGAGACAGGGGGGTAGGGAGACCCAGTACTTC.

Note on this clone: Other DNA sequences in this specimen translate into the identical CDR3. V gene TRBV6-5 combines with J gene TRBJ1-1; D remains ambiguous. This CDR3 contains 11 residues. The ends were cut back, 7 bases at V and 2 bases at J, with 5 bases in the middle. CDR1 MNHEY and CDR2 SVGAGI come from the germline V gene. For the CDR3, the DNA is TGTGCCAGCATCAGAAACACTGAAGCTTTCTTT. It specifies CASIRNTEAFF.

The rearrangement uses TRBV25-1 and TRBJ1-6, with a tentative D call TRBD1 (6 bases). V lost 6 bases to trimming and J lost 7 bases, with 16 bases between them. From germline, CDR1 is MGHDK and CDR2 SYGVNS. The CDR3 covers 15 residues. The CDR3 DNA reads TGTGCCAGCAGCGTCACCGACAGGTCAAATTCACCCCTCCACTTT. This translates into CASSVTDRSNSPLHF.

This clone appeared once. The genes are TRBV19 and TRBJ1-4; TRBD1 might be the D (5 bases). The CDR3 runs 14 residues. Deletions cut 6 bases from V and 4 bases from J, with 12 bases between. Looked up from germline, CDR1 is LNHDA and CDR2 is SQIVND (reference sequence). The CDR3 region has the DNA TGTGCCAGTAGGTTCGACAGACGTAATGAAAAACTGTTTTTT. Translating it yields CASRFDRRNEKLFF.

The chain has TRBV27 and TRBJ1-5, with 11 bases matching TRBD1. The CDR3 runs 15 residues. From germline, CDR1 is MNHEY and CDR2 SMNVEV (reference sequence). The trim removed 5 bases at V and 4 bases at J, leaving 4 bases unmatched. CDR3 residues: CASSGGTGGNQPQHF. The CDR3 region has the DNA TGTGCCAGCAGTGGGGGGACAGGGGGAAATCAGCCCCAGCATTTT.

The chain employs TRBV15 and TRBJ1-1; 7 bases are a match to TRBD1. With 3 bases clipped from V and 2 bases from J, the junction kept 6 bases outside the gene matches. The germline gives CDR1 LNHNV, CDR2 YYDKDF (reference sequence). The length of the CDR3 is 15 residues. The CDR3 DNA reads as TGTGCCACCAGCAGGGCTTGGGACAGTAACACTGAAGCTTTCTTT. As protein: CATSRAWDSNTEAFF. Full variable domain (outside the CDR3, taken from reference TRBV15 and TRBJ1-1): DAMVIQNPRYQVTQFGKPVTLSCSQTLNHNVMYWYQQKSSQAPKLLFHYYDKDFNNEADTPDNFQSRRPNTSFCFLDIRSPGLGDTAMYLCATSRAWDSNTEAFFGQGTRLTVV.

This chain uses TRBV5-4 with TRBJ2-7; TRBD2 aligns across 11 bases. J gave up 5 bases and V 0 bases, and 10 bases lay outside the gene matches. This CDR3 comprises 17 residues. Germline CDR1 reads SGHNT; CDR2 reads YYREEE (reference sequence). The CDR3 is CASSLDSWTSGSDEQYF. CDR3 coding DNA: TGTGCCAGCAGCTTGGATTCGTGGACTAGCGGGTCCGACGAGCAGTACTTC.

The CDR3 coding sequence is TGTGCCAGCAGTCCCGCACCAGGGACAGGTGGGGCCAACGTCCTGACTTTC. Its translation is CASSPAPGTGGANVLTF. The rearrangement joins TRBV28 to TRBJ2-6, with 8 bases lining up with TRBD1. Per the germline V gene, CDR1 is MDHEN and CDR2 is SYDVKM. The CDR3 is 17 amino acids. J was trimmed by 3 bases and V by 5 bases; bases with no gene match: 9.

V is TRBV7-3 and J is TRBJ2-1; 10 nucleotides align to TRBD2. This CDR3 has 14 residues. Germline V gene data show CDR1 as SGHTA and CDR2 as FQGTGA. Trimming at V came to 3 bases and at J to 4 bases, leaving 0 bases not matched to a gene. For the CDR3, the DNA is TGTGCCAGCAGCTTGGGACTAGCGTACAATGAGCAGTTCTTC. Its translation is CASSLGLAYNEQFF.

This chain links TRBV7-2 with TRBJ2-3; TRBD1 might be the D (5 bases). Trimming pared 5 bases from V and 0 bases from J, leaving 15 bases between. From germline, CDR1 is SGHTA and CDR2 FQGNSA. This CDR3 region has 16 residues. The CDR3 sequence: CASSADRNPSTDTQYF. The CDR3 nucleotides are TGTGCCAGCAGCGCAGACAGAAATCCTAGCACAGATACGCAGTATTTT.

The rearrangement joins TRBV19 to TRBJ1-5, with D maybe TRBD1 (5 bases). The CDR3 covers 17 residues. Trimming took off 8 bases at V and 0 bases at J, with 20 bases between the two ends. The germline V gene has CDR1 LNHDA and CDR2 SQIVND (reference sequence). CDR3 sequence: CASHGGLLEISNQPQHF. Written as DNA, the CDR3 is TGTGCCAGTCACGGGGGTCTATTAGAGATTAGCAATCAGCCCCAGCATTTT.

This chain uses TRBV24-1 with TRBJ2-3; 10 bases are shared with TRBD1. V was clipped by 4 bases and J by 4 bases; unmatched bases: 4. The CDR3 covers 15 residues. Looked up from germline, CDR1 is KGHDR and CDR2 is SFDVKD. The CDR3 is CATSDEDRGADTQYF. CDR3 DNA: TGTGCCACCAGTGACGAGGACAGGGGGGCAGATACGCAGTATTTT.

The chain carries TRBV19 and TRBJ1-1; 10 bases are a match to TRBD1. The CDR3 is made up of 16 amino acids. J was trimmed by 3 bases and V by 4 bases; bases with no gene match: 8. The germline CDR1 and CDR2 sequences are LNHDA and SQIVND (reference sequence). CDR3 bases: TGTGCCAGTAGTAGACAGAGGACAGGGGGAGACACTGAAGCTTTCTTT. Its protein product is CASSRQRTGGDTEAFF.

This clone showed up many times. V usage is TRBV5-6 and J usage is TRBJ1-6, with D maybe TRBD1 (5 bases). Germline V gene sequence: CDR1 SGHDT, CDR2 YYEEEE. V dropped 5 bases and J dropped 7 bases, with 16 bases sitting between them. The CDR3 spans 15 residues. The CDR3 protein is CASSRDRGRNSPLHF. The CDR3 DNA follows: TGTGCCAGCAGTCGCGATCGGGGGAGGAATTCACCCCTCCACTTT. The variable domain in full, with the rest retrieved from reference TRBV5-6 and TRBJ1-6, is DAGVTQSPTHLIKTRGQQVTLRCSPKSGHDTVSWYQQALGQGPQFIFQYYEEEERQRGNFPDRFSGHQFPNYSSELNVNALLLGDSALYLCASSRDRGRNSPLHFGNGTRLTVT.

The chain is built from TRBV19 and TRBJ1-2; 8 bases are shared with TRBD1. Germline lookup yields CDR1 LNHDA and CDR2 SQIVND (reference sequence). The junction had 6 bases not matched to a gene; V was cut back by 0 bases and J by 0 bases. This CDR3 comprises 17 residues. The CDR3 DNA reads TGTGCCAGTAGTATAGAAGGGGACAGGAGAACTAACTATGGCTACACCTTC. This translates into CASSIEGDRRTNYGYTF.

This clone was counted a single time. The V call is TRBV7-9, the J call TRBJ2-1, with TRBD1 as a possible D gene (6 bases). CDR1 and CDR2 (germline): SEHNR, FQNEAQ (reference sequence). This CDR3 is 14 amino acids long. Trimming pared 1 base from V and 6 bases from J, leaving 10 bases between. CDR3 protein: CASSLGTASNEQFF. CDR3 in DNA: TGTGCCAGCAGCTTAGGGACAGCGAGCAATGAGCAGTTCTTC. Based on the CDR3 plus reference TRBV7-9 and TRBJ2-1, the full variable domain is DTGVSQNPRHKITKRGQNVTFRCDPISEHNRLYWYRQTLGQGPEFLTYFQNEAQLEKSRLLSDRFSAERPKGSFSTLEIQRTEQGDSAMYLCASSLGTASNEQFFGPGTRLTVL.